These 14 T cell receptor beta chains originate from one sample sequenced in a study of T cells after posttransplantation cyclophosphamide. Assay: immunoSEQ multiplex PCR; the TCRdb copy retains only in-frame clones and omits some. The sample shows tens of thousands of clones, none of them appearing just once. The sequenced sample consisted of PBMCs. Receptors originate from a man aged 35-49 years in good health, CMV-negative, and a related stem cell transplant donor.

Ten or more counts support this clone. This rearrangement joins TRBV19 to TRBJ2-2; D is perhaps TRBD2 (7 bases). Between the trimmed V and J ends, which lost 7 bases and 10 bases, there was a span of 16 bases. CDR1 is LNHDA and CDR2 is SQIVND in the germline V gene (reference sequence). There are 13 residues in the CDR3. The CDR3 is CASKLGGRVELFF. The CDR3 nucleotides read TGTGCCAGTAAATTGGGGGGGCGCGTGGAGCTGTTTTTT. Full variable domain (remainder filled in from reference TRBV19 and TRBJ2-2): DGGITQSPKYLFRKEGQNVTLSCEQNLNHDAMYWYRQDPGQGLRLIYYSQIVNDFQKGDIAEGYSVSREKKESFPLTVTSAQKNPTAFYLCASKLGGRVELFFGEGSRLTVL.

The rearrangement uses TRBV27 and TRBJ2-7, with D unresolved. V shed 3 bases and J shed 2 bases, with 8 bases lying between them. The CDR3 extends over 13 amino acids. Germline CDR1 MNHEY, CDR2 SMNVEV (reference sequence). The CDR3 bases are TGTGCCAGCAGTTTGGGCAGAACCTACGAGCAGTACTTC. Amino acid sequence: CASSLGRTYEQYF.

This clone was observed many times. The chain uses TRBV5-6 and TRBJ2-1; maybe TRBD2 (5 bases). Germline CDR1 is SGHDT and CDR2 is YYEEEE. V was shortened by 5 bases and J by 8 bases, with 14 bases between the two germline ends. CDR3 length: 13 residues. The CDR3 loop is CASSHAAGDEQFF. CDR3 DNA: TGTGCCAGCAGTCACGCCGCGGGTGATGAGCAGTTCTTC.

This clone has ten or more counts. The chain joins TRBV5-5 to TRBJ1-2; D is undetermined. CDR3 length: 12 amino acids. Germline CDR1 is SGHKS and CDR2 is YYEKEE (reference sequence). This CDR3 reads CARPSGMGGYTF. The DNA for the CDR3 is TGTGCACGACCCTCGGGTATGGGTGGCTACACCTTC.

The J gene is TRBJ2-1, the V gene TRBV11-2; 10 nucleotides agree with TRBD1. Per germline, CDR1 SGHAT and CDR2 FQNNGV. The ends lost 1 base at V and 5 bases at J; junction bases unmatched: 2. This CDR3 spans 15 amino acids. The CDR3 DNA follows: TGTGCCAGCAGCTTAGCGGGGACAGGGGACAATGAGCAGTTCTTC. This codes for CASSLAGTGDNEQFF.

The CDR3 here is CASSVVGGTSGRANEQFF. CDR3 DNA sequence: TGTGCCAGCAGCGTAGTAGGTGGGACTAGCGGGAGGGCCAATGAGCAGTTCTTC. J is TRBJ2-1 and V is TRBV9; 16 positions match TRBD2. Germline CDR1 reads SGDLS; CDR2 reads YYNGEE. There are 18 residues in the CDR3. V lost 0 bases and J lost 6; bases outside the gene matches: 6.

The rearrangement uses TRBV19 and TRBJ1-3; TRBD1 is a possible D gene (5 bases). Germline CDR1 is LNHDA and CDR2 is SQIVND (reference sequence). The CDR3 consists of 13 residues. The V and J ends lost 4 bases and 1 base respectively, with 5 bases between them. The CDR3 here is CASSTGSGNTIYF. CDR3 coding DNA: TGTGCCAGTAGTACAGGGTCTGGAAACACCATATATTTT.

At least ten counts were recorded for this clone. The rearrangement uses TRBV15 and TRBJ2-3, with a tentative D call TRBD1 (5 bases). V was shortened by 0 bases and J by 2 bases, with 12 bases between the two germline ends. The germline CDR1 and CDR2 sequences are LNHNV and YYDKDF (reference sequence). The CDR3 has 16 residues. This CDR3 reads CATSREGALYTDTQYF. CDR3 coding DNA: TGTGCCACCAGCAGAGAAGGGGCCCTATACACAGATACGCAGTATTTT.

In this sample, this clone turned up many times. The gene calls are TRBV19 and TRBJ1-4; 9 nucleotides match TRBD1. CDR3 length: 12 residues. With 9 bases clipped from V and 6 bases from J, the junction kept 2 bases outside the gene matches. The germline V gene encodes CDR1 LNHDA and CDR2 SQIVND (reference sequence). The CDR3 DNA follows: TGTGCCAGCACAGGGGGCTATGAAAAACTGTTTTTT. As protein: CASTGGYEKLFF.

This clone was counted only a few times. The V gene is TRBV7-9, the J gene TRBJ2-1; tentative D call: TRBD2 (7 bases). The germline V gene has CDR1 SEHNR and CDR2 FQNEAQ (reference sequence). The V end was cut by 1 base, the J end by 5 bases, with 12 bases between. The length of the CDR3 is 15 residues. The CDR3 DNA reads TGTGCCAGCAGCTTAGGGGGGGGCGGGAACAATGAGCAGTTCTTC. Translated, it gives CASSLGGGGNNEQFF.

In this sample, this clone turned up many times. The chain joins TRBV4-2 to TRBJ1-2; D is undetermined. V shed 0 bases and J shed 0 bases, with 11 bases lying between them. Germline CDR1 and CDR2: LGHNA and YNFKEQ. The CDR3 consists of 16 residues. CDR3 residues: CASSQDASLANYGYTF. The CDR3 coding sequence is TGTGCCAGCAGCCAAGATGCGTCACTGGCTAACTATGGCTACACCTTC.

This clone was observed at least ten times. The chain is built from TRBV13 and TRBJ2-1, with 13 bases matching TRBD2. V gave up 0 bases and J gave up 6 bases; unmatched junction bases: 5. Looked up from germline, CDR1 is PRHDT and CDR2 is FYEKMQ (reference sequence). CDR3 length equals 17 residues. The CDR3 reads CASSLGPGLAGINEQFF. For the CDR3, the DNA is TGTGCCAGCAGCTTAGGTCCGGGACTAGCGGGAATCAATGAGCAGTTCTTC.

The V gene is TRBV11-2, the J gene TRBJ2-3; weak D call: TRBD1 (5 bases). Germline CDR1 is SGHAT and CDR2 is FQNNGV. V was shortened by 5 bases and J by 4 bases, with 7 bases between the two germline ends. The CDR3 is 12 residues long. The CDR3 coding sequence is TGTGCCAGCAGCCCAGGGCCAGATACGCAGTATTTT. As protein: CASSPGPDTQYF.

The chain joins TRBV4-2 to TRBJ2-1; TRBD1 matches 8 bases. The CDR3 length is 16 residues. From germline, CDR1 is LGHNA and CDR2 YNFKEQ. After removal of 3 bases from V and 9 bases from J, the junction contained 13 bases not matched to a gene. This CDR3 is CASSQLSGTGFGEQFF. The CDR3 nucleotides are TGTGCCAGCAGCCAGCTATCCGGGACAGGATTCGGTGAGCAGTTCTTC.